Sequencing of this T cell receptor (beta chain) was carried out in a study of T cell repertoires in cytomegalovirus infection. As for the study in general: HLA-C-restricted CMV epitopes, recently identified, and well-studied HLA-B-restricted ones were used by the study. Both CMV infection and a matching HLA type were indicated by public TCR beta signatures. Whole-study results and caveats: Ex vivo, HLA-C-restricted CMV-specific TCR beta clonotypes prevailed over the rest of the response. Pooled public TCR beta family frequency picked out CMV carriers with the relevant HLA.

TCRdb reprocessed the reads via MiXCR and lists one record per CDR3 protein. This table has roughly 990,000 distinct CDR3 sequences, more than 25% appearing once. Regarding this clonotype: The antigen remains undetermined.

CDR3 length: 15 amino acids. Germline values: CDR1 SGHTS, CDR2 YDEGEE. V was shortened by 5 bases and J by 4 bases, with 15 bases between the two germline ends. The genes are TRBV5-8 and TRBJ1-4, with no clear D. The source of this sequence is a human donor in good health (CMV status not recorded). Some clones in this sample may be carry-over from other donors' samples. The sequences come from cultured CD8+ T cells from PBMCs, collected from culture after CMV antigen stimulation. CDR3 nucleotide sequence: TGTGCCAGCAGATCGCGGGAACAGCTTAATGAAAAACTGTTTTTT. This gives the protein CASRSREQLNEKLFF. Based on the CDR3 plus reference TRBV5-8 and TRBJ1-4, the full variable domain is EAGVTQSPTHLIKTRGQQATLRCSPISGHTSVYWYQQALGLGLQFLLWYDEGEERNRGNFPPRFSGRQFPNYSSELNVNALELEDSALYLCASRSREQLNEKLFFGSGTQLSVL.